A selection of T cell receptor beta chains follows, all from one sample in a study of blood T cell repertoires in COVID-19. Using immunoSEQ multiplex PCR, the repertoire was profiled, and TCRdb retains in-frame clones only, with some absent. The sample has 110,000 or so clones, about 85% seen once; the top ten hold 10% to 15%. Material: peripheral blood. These receptors were collected from a human donor in a cohort sampled during active COVID-19. The CDR3 runs from the conserved cysteine through the conserved F or W. A D gene is named only where the DNA matches it firmly. Expanded clones are given a class, and other clones once, few, many or no size at all.

clone size | J gene | V gene | D gene | CDR3 protein | CDR3 DNA
few | TRBJ2-7 | TRBV7-3 | TRBD2 | CASSLLASGDDEQYF | TGTGCCAGCAGCTTACTGGCTAGCGGGGACGACGAGCAGTACTTC
. | TRBJ1-3 | TRBV7-2 | . | CASSLLRSNTIYF | TGTGCCAGCAGCTTACTAAGATCGAACACCATATATTTT
few | TRBJ1-5 | TRBV5-5 | . | CASSIFEKPQHF | TGTGCCAGCAGCATCTTCGAGAAGCCCCAGCATTTT
. | TRBJ1-2 | TRBV30 | . | CAWRSGGSYGYTF | TGTGCCTGGAGATCAGGTGGTAGCTATGGCTACACCTTC
few | TRBJ2-3 | TRBV11-2 | . | CASSLGTIGDTQYF | TGTGCCAGCAGCTTAGGAACTATTGGAGATACGCAGTATTTT
. | TRBJ2-3 | TRBV3-1/TRBV3-2 | . | CASSQDSAYPTDTQYF | TGTGCCAGCAGCCAAGATTCAGCGTACCCGACAGATACGCAGTATTTT
. | TRBJ1-4 | TRBV7-9 | TRBD1 | CASSDYRGWDEKLFF | TGTGCCAGCAGCGACTACAGGGGTTGGGATGAAAAACTGTTTTTT
few | TRBJ1-6 | TRBV7-9 | TRBD1 | CASSLEIRTGFSPLHF | TGTGCCAGCAGCTTAGAAATTAGGACAGGGTTTTCACCCCTCCACTTT
once | TRBJ2-1 | TRBV11-3 | . | CASSLDTYNEQFF | TGTGCCAGCAGCTTAGACACCTACAATGAGCAGTTCTTC
. | TRBJ2-2 | TRBV5-1 | . | CASSLSTGTGELFF | TGCGCCAGCAGCCTAAGTACCGGGACAGGGGAGCTGTTTTTT
. | TRBJ1-5 | TRBV11-2 | TRBD1 | CASSLFQGGDQPQHF | TGTGCCAGCAGCTTATTCCAGGGGGGCGATCAGCCCCAGCATTTT
. | TRBJ1-5 | TRBV6-6 | . | CASNQREWYQPQHF | TGTGCCAGCAACCAAAGGGAGTGGTATCAGCCCCAGCATTTT
. | TRBJ1-5 | TRBV10-3 | . | CAIFLTRRTARGWPQHF | TGTGCCATCTTCCTAACGCGAAGGACGGCCAGGGGCTGGCCCCAGCATTTT
once | TRBJ1-5 | TRBV7-2 | TRBD1 | CASSLGTGLYQPQHF | TGTGCCAGCAGCTTAGGGACAGGTCTCTATCAGCCCCAGCATTTT
. | TRBJ2-1 | TRBV7-2 | TRBD2 | CASSLASSGYNEQFF | TGTGCCAGCAGCTTAGCGTCTAGCGGGTACAATGAGCAGTTCTTC
. | TRBJ2-3 | TRBV10-2 | TRBD2 | CASSEARGGQADTQYF | TGCGCCAGCAGTGAGGCGCGGGGGGGCCAGGCAGATACGCAGTATTTT
. | TRBJ2-3 | TRBV3-1/TRBV3-2 | . | CASSQEQDTDTQYF | TGTGCCAGCAGCCAAGAACAGGACACAGATACGCAGTATTTT
. | TRBJ2-2 | TRBV28 | TRBD1 | CASSLKPGQGAGELFF | TGTGCCAGCAGTCTGAAGCCGGGACAGGGGGCCGGGGAGCTGTTTTTT
. | TRBJ2-7 | TRBV30 | . | CAWREGPREQYF | TGTGCCTGGAGGGAGGGCCCGCGGGAGCAGTACTTC
few | TRBJ2-3 | TRBV6-2/TRBV6-3 | . | CASSWQSTDTQYF | TGTGCCAGCAGTTGGCAGAGCACAGATACGCAGTATTTT
. | TRBJ2-3 | TRBV2 | TRBD1 | CASSGSWTGGSDTQYF | TGTGCCAGCAGCGGCTCGTGGACAGGGGGCTCAGATACGCAGTATTTT
once | TRBJ2-2 | TRBV9 | TRBD2 | CASSVRTSSGGELFF | TGTGCCAGCAGCGTCCGGACTAGCTCAGGCGGGGAGCTGTTTTTT
. | TRBJ2-5 | TRBV6-5 | . | CASSYDYGYQETQYF | TGTGCCAGCAGTTACGATTACGGTTACCAAGAGACCCAGTACTTC
few | TRBJ1-4 | TRBV6-5 | . | CASARSQEANEKLFF | TGTGCCAGTGCTCGTTCGCAGGAGGCTAATGAAAAACTGTTTTTT
. | TRBJ2-1 | TRBV24-1 | . | CATSDARTAPKFF | TGTGCCACCAGTGATGCCAGGACAGCCCCGAAGTTCTTC
few | TRBJ1-2 | TRBV28 | . | CASSLSRSVGENYGYTF | TGTGCCAGCAGTTTGAGCAGAAGTGTAGGAGAGAACTATGGCTACACCTTC
. | TRBJ2-3 | TRBV19 | TRBD1 | CASSIQTGRADTQYF | TGTGCCAGTAGTATCCAGACAGGGCGGGCAGATACGCAGTATTTT
once | TRBJ2-1 | TRBV28 | . | CASSHPLERSSYNEQFF | TGTGCCAGCAGTCACCCTTTGGAGCGGTCTTCCTACAATGAGCAGTTCTTC
few | TRBJ1-5 | TRBV5-1 | TRBD1 | CASSPWGTGQNQPQHF | TGCGCCAGCAGCCCATGGGGGACAGGTCAGAATCAGCCCCAGCATTTT
. | TRBJ1-2 | TRBV14 | TRBD1 | CASSQGTGWYGYTF | TGTGCCAGCAGCCAAGGGACAGGGTGGTATGGCTACACCTTC
. | TRBJ1-3 | TRBV6-5 | . | CASSLTGNTGNTIYF | TGTGCCAGCAGTCTTACCGGGAACACTGGAAACACCATATATTTT
. | TRBJ2-2 | TRBV2 | TRBD1 | CASVKQGVGGELFF | TGTGCCAGCGTTAAACAGGGGGTCGGCGGGGAGCTGTTTTTT
. | TRBJ1-2 | TRBV6-5 | TRBD1 | CASSNRRGLDGGYTF | TGTGCCAGCAGTAACCGGAGGGGGCTTGATGGTGGCTACACCTTC
. | TRBJ2-7 | TRBV6-5 | . | CASSQQGFSYEQYF | TGTGCCAGCAGCCAACAGGGCTTCTCCTACGAGCAGTACTTC
. | TRBJ2-7 | TRBV7-2 | TRBD1 | CASSLERDRTYEQYF | TGTGCCAGCAGCTTAGAGAGGGACAGGACCTACGAGCAGTACTTC
. | TRBJ1-6 | TRBV7-2 | . | CASSLVLGRGGNSPLHF | TGTGCCAGCAGCCTCGTTTTGGGGCGAGGAGGGAATTCACCCCTCCACTTT
. | TRBJ1-6 | TRBV18 | . | CASSLAGEASYNSPLHF | TGTGCCAGCTCACTAGCAGGGGAAGCCTCCTATAATTCACCCCTCCACTTT
few | TRBJ2-1 | TRBV2 | TRBD2 | CASSSILAGGLTVEQFF | TGTGCCAGCAGTTCCATCCTAGCGGGGGGCCTTACGGTTGAGCAGTTCTTC
. | TRBJ2-1 | TRBV7-6 | TRBD2 | CASSLEGSGAPYNEQFF | TGTGCCAGCAGCTTAGAGGGTAGCGGGGCCCCCTACAATGAGCAGTTCTTC
. | TRBJ1-5 | TRBV6-2/TRBV6-3 | TRBD1 | CASSLEGAQPQHF | TGTGCCAGCAGTTTGGAGGGGGCGCAGCCCCAGCATTTT
. | TRBJ2-7 | TRBV9 | TRBD1 | CASSAGQAYEQYF | TGTGCCAGCAGCGCGGGACAGGCCTACGAGCAGTACTTC
. | TRBJ1-3 | TRBV6-5 | . | CASSYSTGSGNTIYF | TGTGCCAGCAGTTACTCGACAGGCTCTGGAAACACCATATATTTT
. | TRBJ2-5 | TRBV5-4 | TRBD1 | CASSSPGQGARETQYF | TGTGCCAGCAGCTCCCCAGGACAGGGGGCGAGGGAGACCCAGTACTTC
. | TRBJ1-2 | TRBV2 | TRBD1 | CASSELDRAYGYTF | TGTGCCAGCAGTGAGCTAGACAGGGCTTACGGCTACACCTTC
once | TRBJ1-1 | TRBV10-3 | . | CAISESGRGTEAFF | TGTGCCATCAGTGAGTCGGGCAGGGGCACTGAAGCTTTCTTT
. | TRBJ1-6 | TRBV6-4 | . | CASNKARTDNYNSPLHF | TGTGCCAGCAACAAAGCAAGGACAGACAACTATAATTCACCCCTCCACTTT
. | TRBJ1-3 | TRBV7-9 | . | CASSFWLGSGNTIYF | TGTGCCAGCAGCTTCTGGCTAGGCTCTGGAAACACCATATATTTT
. | TRBJ2-3 | TRBV12-1 | . | CASSFDRYTDTQYF | TGTGCCAGCAGCTTTGACAGGTATACAGATACGCAGTATTTT
. | TRBJ1-5 | TRBV6-2/TRBV6-3 | TRBD1 | CASSYGTGEWWQPQHF | TGTGCCAGCAGTTACGGGACAGGGGAATGGTGGCAGCCCCAGCATTTT